The present TCR beta chain was sequenced within a study of T cells in Graves' hyperthyroidism and ophthalmopathy (dated by TCRdb to the late 2010s). For the study in its entirety: To identify distinguishing TCR V-J signatures, a discovery cohort of about 95 patients was used, comprising 40 to 45 with Graves' ophthalmopathy and approximately 57 with stable Graves' hyperthyroidism. According to the paper, TCR Vbeta CDR3 sequencing was carried out on some 140 peripheral blood samples, which came from approximately 41 ophthalmopathy, under 80 hyperthyroidism and about 17 progressor patients. After blood sampling, hyperthyroidism patients were treated with methimazole at a starting dose of 30 mg daily, and ophthalmopathy patients were treated with high-dose intravenous methylprednisolone. The 75 to 100 discovery patients were randomly divided into training and test sets at a 7:3 ratio. Whether ophthalmopathy could be predicted prospectively was tested in an independent validation cohort made up of under 20 hyperthyroidism patients plus 17 patients who later progressed to ophthalmopathy. Thyroid tissue and blood T-cell repertoires from six Graves' hyperthyroidism patients were also compared in the study.

The study excluded patients with uncontrolled infections, other autoimmune diseases, pregnancy or lactation. Diagnoses relied on clinical symptoms, serum thyroxine and TRAb, thyroid ultrasound and orbital computed tomography. Trizol reagent was used to extract total RNA, and RNA quality was then checked on an Agilent 2100 Bioanalyzer. Overall study outcomes, separate from this receptor: During validation, the model predicted progression to ophthalmopathy a median of about 6.5 months ahead of onset, with 60% to 71% sensitivity and 72% to 80% specificity. Blood samples also contained most of the expanded thyroid clonotypes (frequency above 0.001), which suggests that blood repertoires may reflect thyroid immune responses. A model built on a 13 V-J signature distinguished ophthalmopathy from stable hyperthyroidism, reaching 87.88% sensitivity and approximately 81% specificity in cross-validation and 80%/75% in testing. Sample size was not statistically predetermined, and investigators were not blinded to group allocation.

Concerning this clonotype: No antigen is known for it. Base qualities are missing; no much larger clone stands one base away.

TCR beta CDR3 regions were amplified from RNA transcripts. The first round of RT-PCR for the TCR CDR3 was performed with the HTBI primer set and the Qiagen OneStep RT-PCR kit. The libraries were constructed in a second round of multiplex PCR and then size-selected and purified. Libraries were sequenced paired-end with 100 bp reads on an Illumina HiSeq2000. Per the original workflow: SOAPnuke was used to process the raw data, removing reads that contained adapters or uncalled bases, had a mean Phred below 15, or lacked an exact match to the constant primer or identifier. COPE v1.2.5 was used to merge the high-quality paired reads, and each unique nucleotide sequence was defined as a clonotype. MiTCR v1.1 was used to align the clonotypes against IMGT TRBV, TRBD and TRBJ reference segments. Analysis was restricted to V-J combinations with a frequency above 0.0001, which covered about 99% of repertoires. The TCS score was defined as the ratio of F50 (clonal expansion) to E x V (chaos), calculated using BLOSUM62-based TCRdist between CDR3 peptides within each V-J. Welch's t-statistics and random forest reduced around 510 V-J features to 10 to 15, which were used in a naive Bayes classifier (R e1071). Thyroid-blood repertoire similarity was quantified with the Morisita-Horn index. TCRdb redid the processing of the public reads, applying fastp at Q25 and MiXCR, and retained in-frame beta chains. Under each unique CDR3 protein, matching rows form one entry showing the most common genes and DNA. TCRdb, not the authors, supplied the V and J calls. The sample profile shows about 510,000 distinct CDR3 sequences; 46% of them were found once. About 43% of the sample is taken by the ten largest.

This clonotype originated in an adult woman with Graves' disease, either hyperthyroidism or ophthalmopathy (not recorded which). The specimen sequenced was peripheral blood or thyroid tissue (not recorded which).

In nucleotides, the sequence is TGTGCCACCAGCCCTCGGACATCCTCACCCTACGAGCAGTACTTC. Its product reads: CATSPRTSSPYEQYF. In this chain, TRBV15 is recombined with TRBJ2-7, and perhaps TRBD1 as D gene, on 5 matching bases. Trimming takes 5 bases from V and 2 bases from J, and the germline ends sit 16 bases apart. The CDR3 numbers 15 residues from cysteine through phenylalanine. The retained sequence is limited to the CDR3, 45 bases, with the frame set at the first base. According to the germline V gene (reference sequence), CDR1 reads LNHNV and CDR2 reads YYDKDF.